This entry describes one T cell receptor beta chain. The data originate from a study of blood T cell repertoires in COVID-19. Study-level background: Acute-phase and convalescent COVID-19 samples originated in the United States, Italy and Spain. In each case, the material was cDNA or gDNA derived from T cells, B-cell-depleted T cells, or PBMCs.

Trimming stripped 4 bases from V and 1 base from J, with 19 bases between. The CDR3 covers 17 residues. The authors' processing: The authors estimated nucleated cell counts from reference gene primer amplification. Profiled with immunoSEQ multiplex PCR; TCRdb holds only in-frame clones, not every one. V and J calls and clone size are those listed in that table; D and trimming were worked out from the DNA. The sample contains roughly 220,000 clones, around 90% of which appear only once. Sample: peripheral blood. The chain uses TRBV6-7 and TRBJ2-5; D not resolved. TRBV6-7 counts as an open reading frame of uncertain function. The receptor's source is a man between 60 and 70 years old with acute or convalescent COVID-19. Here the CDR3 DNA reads TGTGCCAGCAGTTCAGACGGATGCGGCCCAGCCCAAGAGACCCAGTACTTC. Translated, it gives CASSSDGCGPAQETQYF.